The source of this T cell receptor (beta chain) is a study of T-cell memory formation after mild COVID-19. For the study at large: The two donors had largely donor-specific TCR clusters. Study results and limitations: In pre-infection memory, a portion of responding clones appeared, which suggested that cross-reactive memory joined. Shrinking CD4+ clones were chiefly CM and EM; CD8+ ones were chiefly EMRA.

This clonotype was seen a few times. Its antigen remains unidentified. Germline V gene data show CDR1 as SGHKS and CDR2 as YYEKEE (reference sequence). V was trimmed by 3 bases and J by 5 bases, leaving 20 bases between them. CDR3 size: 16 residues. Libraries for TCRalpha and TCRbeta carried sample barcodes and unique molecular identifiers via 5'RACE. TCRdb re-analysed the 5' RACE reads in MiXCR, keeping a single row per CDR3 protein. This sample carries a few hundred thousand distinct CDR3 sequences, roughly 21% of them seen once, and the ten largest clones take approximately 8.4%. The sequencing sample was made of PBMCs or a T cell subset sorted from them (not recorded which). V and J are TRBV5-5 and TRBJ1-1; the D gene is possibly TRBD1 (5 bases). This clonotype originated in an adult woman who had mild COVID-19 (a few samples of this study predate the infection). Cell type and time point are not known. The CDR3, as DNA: TGTGCCAGCAGCTGGGCCGGGACGGGATCGGGGACTGAAGCTTTCTTT. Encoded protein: CASSWAGTGSGTEAFF. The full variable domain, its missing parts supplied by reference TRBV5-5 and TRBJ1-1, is DAGVTQSPTHLIKTRGQQVTLRCSPISGHKSVSWYQQVLGQGPQFIFQYYEKEERGRGNFPDRFSARQFPNYSSELNVNALLLGDSALYLCASSWAGTGSGTEAFFGQGTRLTVV.